This is a list of T cell receptor beta chains from one sample in a study of CD8 T cells in Susac syndrome. Each CDR3 protein gets one entry after TCRdb re-called the immunoSEQ multiplex PCR reads with MiXCR. The sample has 250,000 to 350,000 distinct CDR3 sequences, 92% seen once; the top ten hold around 0.07%. Sequencing was performed on CD4+ T cells from PBMCs. These receptor sequences come from a human donor with multiple sclerosis. CDR3s include the opening cysteine and the closing phenylalanine or tryptophan. Fields, in order: CDR3 protein, CDR3 DNA, D gene, J gene, clone size, V gene. The D gene is left open where the match is weak. Some rows mark clone size as missing; the rest say once, few, many or name a class of expanded clone.

CASSSGLAPNEQFF TGTGCCAGCAGCTCGGGACTAGCCCCCAATGAGCAGTTCTTC TRBD2 TRBJ2-1 . TRBV7-3
CASSRGWGYNYGYTF TGTGCCAGCAGTCGGGGGTGGGGATATAACTATGGCTACACCTTC . TRBJ1-2 . TRBV2
CSASPGGRQETQYF TGCAGTGCTAGCCCGGGGGGGAGACAAGAGACCCAGTACTTC TRBD2 TRBJ2-5 . TRBV20-1
CASSLVTGELFF TGTGCCAGCAGCTTAGTGACCGGGGAGCTGTTTTTT . TRBJ2-2 . TRBV7-3
CSEIQITEAFF TGCAGCGAGATACAGATTACTGAAGCTTTCTTT . TRBJ1-1 . TRBV29-1
CASSMRGIGYTF TGTGCCAGTAGTATGAGGGGGATCGGCTACACCTTC . TRBJ1-2 . TRBV19
CSAARNGGLGNQPQHF TGCAGTGCAGCTAGGAATGGCGGTCTCGGCAATCAGCCCCAGCATTTT . TRBJ1-5 . TRBV20-1
CASSLEGRGDTDTQYF TGTGCCAGCAGCTTAGAAGGGCGGGGGGACACAGATACGCAGTATTTT TRBD2 TRBJ2-3 . TRBV7-3
CSVAHTRDSEQYF TGCAGCGTTGCACATACTAGGGACTCCGAGCAGTACTTC . TRBJ2-7 . TRBV29-1
CASSSAGWGNTGELFF TGTGCCAGCAGCTCCGCCGGGTGGGGAAACACCGGGGAGCTGTTTTTT . TRBJ2-2 . TRBV5-4
CASSLAAEVWGYTF TGTGCCAGCAGCTTGGCCGCAGAAGTGTGGGGCTACACCTTC . TRBJ1-2 . TRBV5-4
CASSQGGIGEKLFF TGCGCCAGCAGCCAGGGGGGTATCGGAGAAAAACTGTTTTTT . TRBJ1-4 . TRBV4-3
CSARGGDGSRYTF TGCAGTGCTAGAGGCGGGGATGGTAGCCGCTACACCTTC . TRBJ1-2 . TRBV20-1
CASSLSGRTDTQYF TGTGCCAGCAGCTTGAGCGGGAGAACAGATACGCAGTATTTT TRBD2 TRBJ2-3 few TRBV7-2
CASSLGTGPYEQYF TGCGCCAGCAGCTTGGGGACAGGTCCCTACGAGCAGTACTTC TRBD1 TRBJ2-7 . TRBV5-1
CSATGTGNYEQYF TGCAGTGCCACCGGGACAGGGAACTACGAGCAGTACTTC TRBD1 TRBJ2-7 . TRBV20-1
CASSGTLYGYTF TGTGCCAGCTCCGGCACATTATATGGCTACACCTTC . TRBJ1-2 . TRBV6-2/TRBV6-3
CATQGGYGADTQYF TGTGCCACCCAAGGAGGATATGGAGCAGATACGCAGTATTTT . TRBJ2-3 . TRBV6-2/TRBV6-3
CASSYALHSSGNTIYF TGTGCCAGCAGTTACGCCTTACATAGCTCTGGAAACACCATATATTTT . TRBJ1-3 . TRBV6-5
CASRRTGTRVTEAFF TGTGCCAGCAGAAGGACAGGGACTCGGGTCACTGAAGCTTTCTTT TRBD1 TRBJ1-1 . TRBV12-3/TRBV12-4
CASRTGTTGELFF TGCGCCAGCAGGACCGGGACCACCGGGGAGCTGTTTTTT . TRBJ2-2 . TRBV5-1
CASSKRGSSYNEQFF TGTGCCAGCAGTAAGCGGGGGAGCTCCTACAATGAGCAGTTCTTC TRBD2 TRBJ2-1 . TRBV12-3/TRBV12-4
CAWSVSSGNQPQHF TGTGCCTGGAGTGTTAGCAGCGGCAATCAGCCCCAGCATTTT . TRBJ1-5 . TRBV30
CASSQGLGLASDTQYF TGTGCCAGCAGCCAAGGGTTGGGACTAGCTTCAGATACGCAGTATTTT TRBD2 TRBJ2-3 . TRBV3-1
CSARSSANYGYTF TGCAGTGCTAGATCCAGCGCTAACTATGGCTACACCTTC . TRBJ1-2 . TRBV20-1
CASIADRAYYGYTF TGTGCCAGCATTGCCGACAGGGCCTACTATGGCTACACCTTC TRBD1 TRBJ1-2 . TRBV6-1
CASRADLNTEAFF TGTGCCAGCAGAGCAGACCTGAACACTGAAGCTTTCTTT . TRBJ1-1 . TRBV2
CASSQDLRADQFF TGTGCCAGCAGCCAAGATCTTCGGGCGGACCAGTTCTTC . TRBJ2-1 . TRBV14
CASSLDPSFEQYF TGTGCCAGCAGCTTGGACCCATCCTTTGAGCAGTACTTC . TRBJ2-7 . TRBV5-4
CASSRRTAISYEQYF TGTGCCAGCAGCCGACGGACCGCTATATCCTACGAGCAGTACTTC . TRBJ2-7 few TRBV6-5
CATMGWASGYNEQFF TGTGCCACCATGGGGTGGGCTAGCGGATACAATGAGCAGTTCTTC TRBD2 TRBJ2-1 . TRBV6-5
CASSQDIGGGAGELFF TGTGCCAGCAGCCAAGATATAGGCGGAGGGGCGGGGGAGCTGTTTTTT . TRBJ2-2 . TRBV3-1
CAWGYRNTIYF TGTGCCTGGGGTTATCGAAACACCATATATTTT . TRBJ1-3 . TRBV30
CSAGRRGQGAIYEQYF TGCAGTGCTGGCCGCCGGGGACAGGGGGCCATATACGAGCAGTACTTC TRBD1 TRBJ2-7 few TRBV20-1
CASSFTGTPSYEQYF TGCGCCAGCAGCTTCACCGGGACACCGTCCTACGAGCAGTACTTC . TRBJ2-7 . TRBV5-1
CASSFSNPGLAYSNTGELFF TGTGCCAGCAGCTTCTCTAATCCGGGACTAGCGTACTCGAACACCGGGGAGCTGTTTTTT TRBD2 TRBJ2-2 . TRBV3-1
CASSLDSPYEQYF TGCGCCAGCAGCTTGGACAGTCCCTACGAGCAGTACTTC . TRBJ2-7 few TRBV5-1
CASTQDMGQPQHF TGTGCCAGCACCCAGGACATGGGTCAGCCCCAGCATTTT . TRBJ1-5 . TRBV12-3/TRBV12-4
CASSYQGDGQFF TGTGCCAGCAGCTATCAGGGGGACGGACAGTTCTTC TRBD1 TRBJ2-1 . TRBV7-9
CASRSSGGAVQYF TGTGCCAGTAGGTCCTCGGGGGGCGCGGTGCAGTACTTC . TRBJ2-7 . TRBV19
CASSIDRDTEAFF TGTGCCAGTAGTATCGACAGGGACACTGAAGCTTTCTTT TRBD1 TRBJ1-1 few TRBV19
CATSRHRGTNEKLFF TGTGCCACCAGCAGACACAGGGGGACTAATGAAAAACTGTTTTTT TRBD1 TRBJ1-4 . TRBV15
CASSPVGGPSTDTQYF TGTGCCAGCAGCCCCGTGGGTGGCCCTAGCACAGATACGCAGTATTTT . TRBJ2-3 . TRBV7-9